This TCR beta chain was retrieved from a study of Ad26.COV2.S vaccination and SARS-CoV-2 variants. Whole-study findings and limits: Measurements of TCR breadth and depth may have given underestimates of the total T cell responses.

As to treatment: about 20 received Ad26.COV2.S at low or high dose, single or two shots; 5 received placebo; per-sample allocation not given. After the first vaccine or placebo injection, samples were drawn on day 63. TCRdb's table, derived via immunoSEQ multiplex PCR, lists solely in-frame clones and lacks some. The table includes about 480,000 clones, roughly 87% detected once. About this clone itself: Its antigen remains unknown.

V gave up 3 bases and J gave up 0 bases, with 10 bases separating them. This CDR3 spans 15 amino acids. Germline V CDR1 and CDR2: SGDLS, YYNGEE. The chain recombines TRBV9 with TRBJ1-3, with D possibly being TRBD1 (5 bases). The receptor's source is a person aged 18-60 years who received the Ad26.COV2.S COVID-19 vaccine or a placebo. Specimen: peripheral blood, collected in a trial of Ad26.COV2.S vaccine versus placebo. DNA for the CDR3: TGTGCCAGCAGCGACCCAGGGAGCTCTGGAAACACCATATATTTT. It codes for CASSDPGSSGNTIYF.